This T cell receptor beta chain was recorded in a study of CD8 T cells in ankylosing spondylitis. Study results and caveats: Seemingly distinctive of ankylosing spondylitis blood was a TCR beta motif formed by eight highly homologous variants.

The V gene end was trimmed by 6 bases and the J gene end by 4 bases; junction bases not matched to a gene: 6. The CDR3 consists of 14 residues. This clonotype has a count of ten or more. The antigen is unknown. As the method for making TCR beta libraries, quantitative 5'-RACE with molecular barcodes was used. TCRdb re-analysed the 5' RACE reads in MiXCR, keeping a single row per CDR3 protein. The sample gives 200,000 to 300,000 distinct CDR3 sequences, roughly a tenth of which show up once; around 3% is in the top ten. The sequencing input was blood, either unsorted or a sorted T cell fraction (not recorded which). The origin of this receptor is a male donor with ankylosing spondylitis or in good health (not recorded which). V and J are TRBV12-3 or TRBV12-4 and TRBJ1-2, with 9 bases lining up with TRBD1. The CDR3 spells CASSSQGAGYGYTF. CDR3 coding DNA: TGTGCCAGCAGCTCACAGGGGGCAGGCTATGGCTACACCTTC.